A single sample gave rise to the 10 T cell receptor beta chains below, sequenced in a study of radiotherapy plus CTLA-4 blockade in lung cancer. Assay: immunoSEQ multiplex PCR; the TCRdb copy retains only in-frame clones and omits some. The sample records under 65,000 clones, approximately 80% being singletons. This material consisted of peripheral blood, taken from a patient treated with radiotherapy plus ipilimumab. These receptor sequences come from a human donor with non-small cell lung cancer whose response to radiotherapy plus ipilimumab could not be evaluated.

The table lists this clone with a few counts. This chain uses TRBV9 with TRBJ2-5, with D perhaps TRBD2 (5 bases). The V end was cut by 0 bases, the J end by 2 bases, with 14 bases between. The CDR3 is made up of 16 amino acids. Looked up from germline, CDR1 is SGDLS and CDR2 is YYNGEE. The CDR3 sequence is CASSVGAHGEQETQYF. In nucleotides, the CDR3 is TGTGCCAGCAGCGTAGGGGCCCACGGGGAGCAAGAGACCCAGTACTTC.

The rearrangement joins TRBV30 to TRBJ1-1; D is possibly TRBD1 (6 bases). Germline CDR1 GTSNPN, CDR2 SVGIG (reference sequence). V lost 2 bases and J lost 10, with 11 bases in between. The CDR3 loop spans 11 amino acids. CDR3 DNA: TGTGCCTGGAGTCCAGGGGTGGGAGCTTTCTTT. Translating gives CAWSPGVGAFF. The full variable domain, completed using reference TRBV30 and TRBJ1-1, is SQTIHQWPATLVQPVGSPLSLECTVEGTSNPNLYWYRQAAGRGLQLLFYSVGIGQISSEVPQNLSASRPQDRQFILSSKKLLLSDSGFYLCAWSPGVGAFFGQGTRLTVV.

The CDR3 loop reads CASSLSLAGGTDTQYF. CDR3 coding DNA: TGTGCCAGCAGCTTAAGTCTAGCGGGGGGCACAGATACGCAGTATTTT. The rearrangement links TRBV7-3 to TRBJ2-3; 10 nucleotides line up with TRBD2. Germline-derived CDR1 and CDR2 are SGHTA and FQGTGA. This CDR3 contains 16 residues. With 1 base clipped from V and 1 base from J, the junction kept 2 bases outside the gene matches.

J is TRBJ1-1 and V is TRBV30; D unclear. CDR3 length: 12 amino acids. V dropped 6 bases and J dropped 1 base, with 9 bases sitting between them. Germline CDR1 and CDR2: GTSNPN and SVGIG (reference sequence). The CDR3 nucleotides are TGTGCCTGTACACCTCGGAACACTGAAGCTTTCTTT. This translates into CACTPRNTEAFF.

The rearrangement uses TRBV28 and TRBJ2-3; no clear D. The CDR3 contains 15 residues. Trimming shortened V by 6 bases and J by 2 bases, and 15 bases separated the two germline ends. CDR1 and CDR2 from the germline V gene are MDHEN and SYDVKM. The CDR3 nucleotides read TGTGCCAGCAGCCTACGCAAATTTGACACAGATACGCAGTATTTT. Its translation: CASSLRKFDTDTQYF.

The chain joins TRBV15 to TRBJ1-6; TRBD1 agrees at 8 bases. Germline CDR1 is LNHNV and CDR2 is YYDKDF (reference sequence). The trim removed 0 bases at V and 8 bases at J, leaving 9 bases unmatched. The CDR3 is 17 amino acids. The CDR3 nucleotides are TGTGCCACCAGCAGAGACGGCGCAACAGGGGGGGATTCACCCCTCCACTTT. Protein sequence: CATSRDGATGGDSPLHF.

The rearrangement joins TRBV30 to TRBJ2-1, with 12 positions matching TRBD1. Germline V gene sequence: CDR1 GTSNPN, CDR2 SVGIG (reference sequence). The CDR3 length is 12 residues. The CDR3 DNA reads TGTGGAGGGGACAGGGGGCGCGGGGAGCAGTTCTTC. It translates to CGGDRGRGEQFF.

The gene calls are TRBV5-4 and TRBJ2-6, with D possibly TRBD1 on 5 matching bases. Germline V gene sequence: CDR1 SGHNT, CDR2 YYREEE (reference sequence). The CDR3 has 15 amino acids. V was pared by 0 bases and J by 2 bases, with 6 bases between. The CDR3 spells CASSLAGTGANVLTF. The CDR3 DNA reads as TGTGCCAGCAGCTTGGCAGGGACTGGGGCCAACGTCCTGACTTTC.

The chain couples TRBV2 to TRBJ1-2, with TRBD1 identical over 9 bases. CDR1 is SNHLY and CDR2 is FYNNEI in the germline V gene. V lost 1 base and J lost 4; bases outside the gene matches: 7. The CDR3 is made up of 16 amino acids. The CDR3 loop reads CASSEDGQGYGYGYTF. The CDR3 bases are TGTGCCAGCAGTGAAGATGGACAGGGGTACGGCTATGGCTACACCTTC.

The J gene is TRBJ2-5, the V gene TRBV5-1; TRBD2 matches 9 bases. V dropped 0 bases and J dropped 2; count of bases not matched to a gene: 11. The V gene's germline CDR1 is SGHRS and CDR2 YFSETQ. There are 18 residues in the CDR3. CDR3 loop: CASSLVLLSAGGQETQYF. The CDR3 nucleotides read TGCGCCAGCAGCTTGGTGCTATTGTCGGCGGGGGGGCAAGAGACCCAGTACTTC.